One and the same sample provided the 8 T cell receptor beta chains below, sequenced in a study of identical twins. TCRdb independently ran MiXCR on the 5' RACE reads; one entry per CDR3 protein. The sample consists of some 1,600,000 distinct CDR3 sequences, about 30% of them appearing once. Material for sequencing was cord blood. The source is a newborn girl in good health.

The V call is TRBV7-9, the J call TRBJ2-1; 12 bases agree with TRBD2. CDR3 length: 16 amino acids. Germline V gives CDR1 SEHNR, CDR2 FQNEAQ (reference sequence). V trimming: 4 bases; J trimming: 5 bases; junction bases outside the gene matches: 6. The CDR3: CASSYPTSGSNNEQFF. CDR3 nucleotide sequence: TGTGCCAGCAGCTACCCGACTAGCGGGAGTAACAATGAGCAGTTCTTC.

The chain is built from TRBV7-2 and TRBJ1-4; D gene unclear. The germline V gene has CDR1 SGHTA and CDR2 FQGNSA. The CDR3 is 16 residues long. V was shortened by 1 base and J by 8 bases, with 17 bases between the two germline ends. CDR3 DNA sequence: TGTGCCAGCAGCTTAGAAATTCCACCCCGAAAGGAAAAACTGTTTTTT. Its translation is CASSLEIPPRKEKLFF.

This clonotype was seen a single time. Here the CDR3 DNA reads TGTGCCCCAGGGGCAGGGGATTCACCCCTCCACTTT. It codes for CAPGAGDSPLHF. The chain joins TRBV6-5 to TRBJ1-6; tentative D call: TRBD1 (6 bases). The CDR3 sequence is 12 residues long. The V end was cut by 11 bases, the J end by 8 bases, with 13 bases between. Germline V lookup: CDR1 MNHEY, CDR2 SVGAGI.

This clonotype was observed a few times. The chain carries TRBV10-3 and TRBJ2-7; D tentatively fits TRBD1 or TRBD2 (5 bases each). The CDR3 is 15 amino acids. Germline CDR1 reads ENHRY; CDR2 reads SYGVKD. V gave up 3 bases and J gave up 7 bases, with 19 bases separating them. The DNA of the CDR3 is TGTGCCATCAGTGACTCGGGGAAGCAGGGATATGAGCAGTACTTC. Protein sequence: CAISDSGKQGYEQYF.

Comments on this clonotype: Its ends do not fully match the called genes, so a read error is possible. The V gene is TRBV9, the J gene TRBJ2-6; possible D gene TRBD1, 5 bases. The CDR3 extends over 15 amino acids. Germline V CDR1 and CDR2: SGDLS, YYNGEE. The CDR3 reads CASSVYLSGANVPTF. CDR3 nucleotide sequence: TGTGCCAGCAGCGTCTACCTCTCTGGGGCCAACGTCCCGACTTTC.

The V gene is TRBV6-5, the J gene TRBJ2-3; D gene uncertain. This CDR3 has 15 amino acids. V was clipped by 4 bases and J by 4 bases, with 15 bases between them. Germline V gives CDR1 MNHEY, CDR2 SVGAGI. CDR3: CASSFPPDCPDTQYF. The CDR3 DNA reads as TGTGCCAGCAGTTTCCCTCCCGACTGTCCAGATACGCAGTATTTT.

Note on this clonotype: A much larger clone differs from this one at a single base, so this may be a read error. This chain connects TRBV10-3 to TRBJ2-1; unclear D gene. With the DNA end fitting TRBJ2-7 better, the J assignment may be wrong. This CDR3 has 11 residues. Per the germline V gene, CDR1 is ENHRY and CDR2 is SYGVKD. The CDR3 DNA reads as TGTGCCATCAGTACCTACAATGAGCAGTACTTC. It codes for CAISTYNEQYF.

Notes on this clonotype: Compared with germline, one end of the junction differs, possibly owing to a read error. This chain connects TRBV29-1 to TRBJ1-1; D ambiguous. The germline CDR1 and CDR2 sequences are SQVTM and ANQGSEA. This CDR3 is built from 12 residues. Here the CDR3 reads CSVHERVGEASF. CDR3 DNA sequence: TGCAGCGTCCACGAACGAGTGGGAGAAGCTTCCTTT.